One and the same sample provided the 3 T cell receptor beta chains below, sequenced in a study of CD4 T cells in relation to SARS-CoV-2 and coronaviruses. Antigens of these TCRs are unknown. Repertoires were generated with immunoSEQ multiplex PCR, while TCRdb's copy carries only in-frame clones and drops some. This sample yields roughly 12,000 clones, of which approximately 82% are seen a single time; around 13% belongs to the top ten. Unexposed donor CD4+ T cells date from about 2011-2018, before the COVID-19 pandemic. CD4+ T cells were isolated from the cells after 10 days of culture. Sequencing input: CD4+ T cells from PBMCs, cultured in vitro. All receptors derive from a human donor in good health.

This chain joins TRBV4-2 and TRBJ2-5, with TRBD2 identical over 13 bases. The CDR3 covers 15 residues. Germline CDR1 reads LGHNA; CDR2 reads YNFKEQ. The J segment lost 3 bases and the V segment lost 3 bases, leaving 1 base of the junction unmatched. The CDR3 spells CASSHTSGREETQYF. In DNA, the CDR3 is TGTGCCAGCAGCCATACTAGCGGGAGGGAAGAGACCCAGTACTTC.

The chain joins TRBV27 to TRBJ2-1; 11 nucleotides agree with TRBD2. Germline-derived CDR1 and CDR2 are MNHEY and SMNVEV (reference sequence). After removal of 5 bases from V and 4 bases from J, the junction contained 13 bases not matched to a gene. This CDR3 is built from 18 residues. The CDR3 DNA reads TGTGCCAGCAGTCCCCCGCTAGCGGGGGGAACACTTTACAATGAGCAGTTCTTC. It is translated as CASSPPLAGGTLYNEQFF.

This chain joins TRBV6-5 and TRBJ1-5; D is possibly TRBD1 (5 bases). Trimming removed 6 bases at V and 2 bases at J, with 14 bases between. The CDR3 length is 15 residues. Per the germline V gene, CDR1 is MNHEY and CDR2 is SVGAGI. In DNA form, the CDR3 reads TGTGCCAGCAGGGAGGTCAGGGCAGGCAATCAGCCCCAGCATTTT. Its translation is CASREVRAGNQPQHF.